The rows below give T cell receptor beta chains drawn from one sample of a study of early T cells in non-severe SARS-CoV-2 infection. TCRdb processed the 5' RACE reads anew with MiXCR; each CDR3 protein has one entry. The profile shows 40,000 to 45,000 distinct CDR3 sequences, 12% of them singletons. The sequenced sample consisted of whole blood. These receptors all come from an adult who was a healthcare worker with PCR-confirmed SARS-CoV-2 infection or an uninfected control (not recorded which). CDR3s include the opening cysteine and the closing phenylalanine or tryptophan. The D gene is left open where the match is weak. The listing skips clone size in some rows; elsewhere it reads once, few, many or a size class.

V gene	clone size	D gene	J gene	CDR3 length	CDR3 DNA	CDR3 protein
TRBV20-1	NA	NA	TRBJ2-5	13	TGCAGTGCCCAATGGGGCGGCGCAGGGACCCAGTACTTC	CSAQWGGAGTQYF
TRBV19	NA	NA	TRBJ1-2	12	TGTGCCACTCGAGGGGCCAACTATGGCTACACCTTC	CATRGANYGYTF
TRBV2	few	NA	TRBJ2-7	14	TGTGCCAGCAGTGAAACTAAGAGCTCCTACGAGCAGTACTTC	CASSETKSSYEQYF
TRBV5-1	NA	TRBD2	TRBJ2-5	17	TGCGCCAGCAGCTTGGACGGACTAGCGAACCTTCAAGAGACCCAGTACTTC	CASSLDGLANLQETQYF
TRBV11-1	few	NA	TRBJ1-1	13	TGTGCCAGCAGCTTAGGGGGGAGGAGTGAAGCTTTCTTT	CASSLGGRSEAFF
TRBV7-8	NA	NA	TRBJ2-7	14	TGTGCCAGCAGCTTGGGGGCAAGGTCCTACGAGCAGTACTTC	CASSLGARSYEQYF
TRBV5-1	many	TRBD1	TRBJ2-7	15	TGCGCCAGCAGCGAAGCCGGGACAGGGGTCTACGAGCAGTACTTC	CASSEAGTGVYEQYF
TRBV27	NA	NA	TRBJ2-3	14	TGTGCCAGCAGTCCGACTCAGACGGTGGATACGCAGTATTTT	CASSPTQTVDTQYF
TRBV6-6	many	NA	TRBJ2-5	13	TGTGCCAGCAGTTCCTCGGGACACAAGACCCAGTACTTC	CASSSSGHKTQYF
TRBV5-1	many	TRBD1	TRBJ2-1	14	TGCGCCAGCAGCTCAAACCTGGACAGGTCGCGGCAGTTCTTC	CASSSNLDRSRQFF
TRBV2	few	TRBD1	TRBJ2-1	14	TGTGCCAGCAGAGCAAGGACAGGGACCAATGAGCAGTTCTTC	CASRARTGTNEQFF
TRBV19	many	NA	TRBJ2-1	14	TGTGCCAGTAGTTTCACCCTAGGGAACAATGAGCAGTTCTTC	CASSFTLGNNEQFF
TRBV5-1	NA	NA	TRBJ2-7	12	TGCGCCAGCAGCCTACGTCGGGGCGAGCAGTACTTC	CASSLRRGEQYF
TRBV2	many	TRBD1	TRBJ1-1	12	TGTGCCAGCAGCGGACAGGCCACTGAAGCTTTCTTT	CASSGQATEAFF
TRBV20-1	many	TRBD2	TRBJ2-3	16	TGCAGTGCTACCACGCTAGCGGTCCACACCACAGATACGCAGTATTTT	CSATTLAVHTTDTQYF
TRBV4-3	NA	NA	TRBJ2-3	16	TGCGCCAGCAGCCAAGGGGCGCAGGGGTGGGCAGATACGCAGTATTTT	CASSQGAQGWADTQYF
TRBV18	many	NA	TRBJ2-3	17	TGTGCCAGCTCTCTGAAACAAAGTCCCCTCCGCCAGGATACGCAGTATTTT	CASSLKQSPLRQDTQYF
TRBV11-1	NA	NA	TRBJ2-1	12	TGTGCCAGCAGCCTAACTGGTAATGAGCAGTTCTTC	CASSLTGNEQFF
TRBV10-3	few	NA	TRBJ2-7	15	TGTGCCATCAGTGAGGATTGGGGGCCGTCCTACGAGCAGTACTTC	CAISEDWGPSYEQYF
TRBV5-1	NA	NA	TRBJ2-6	15	TGCGCCAGCAGAGATCAGGTCGCTGGGGCCAACGTCCTGACTTTC	CASRDQVAGANVLTF
TRBV7-2	many	TRBD1	TRBJ1-2	14	TGTGCCAGCAGCTCCACCGGGACAGGGAGTGGCTACACCTTC	CASSSTGTGSGYTF
TRBV19	many	NA	TRBJ2-2	14	TGTGCCTCTCAGTCCCAGATGTCCACCGGGGAGCTGTTTTTT	CASQSQMSTGELFF
TRBV6-5	few	NA	TRBJ2-7	12	TGTGCCAGCAGCCTCTGGGGAGCCGAGCAGTACTTC	CASSLWGAEQYF
TRBV24-1	many	TRBD2	TRBJ2-1	19	TGTGCCACCAGTGAGCCGGGGTTTTCGAGCGGGAGTTCCTACAATGAGCAGTTCTTC	CATSEPGFSSGSSYNEQFF
TRBV6-6	few	NA	TRBJ2-3	15	TGTGCCAGCAGCCTAGGGGACCCAACCACAGATACGCAGTATTTT	CASSLGDPTTDTQYF
TRBV6-2/TRBV6-3	few	NA	TRBJ2-7	12	TGTGCCAGCAGTTACAGTAGCGACGAGCAGTACTTC	CASSYSSDEQYF
TRBV20-1	many	TRBD2	TRBJ2-7	15	TGCAGTGCCTATTCAGCGGGAGGGGCCAGCTACGAGCAGTACTTC	CSAYSAGGASYEQYF
TRBV3-1	few	TRBD1	TRBJ1-5	14	TGTGCCAGCAGCCAAATGACAGGGGATCAGCCCCAGCATTTT	CASSQMTGDQPQHF
TRBV4-2	few	NA	TRBJ1-1	15	TGTGCCAGCAGCCGTCTTTCGGGGGGCGGGACTGAAGCTTTCTTT	CASSRLSGGGTEAFF
TRBV6-6	many	TRBD2	TRBJ2-5	16	TGTGCCAGCAGTTTCGGACTAGCGGCGCCCCAAGAGACCCAGTACTTC	CASSFGLAAPQETQYF
TRBV20-1	many	NA	TRBJ2-1	14	TGCAGTGCTAACCGGGCCTCAGGTTACAATGAGCAGTTCTTC	CSANRASGYNEQFF
TRBV19	NA	NA	TRBJ2-5	13	TGTGCCAGTAGTATCGGGATGGGAGAGACCCAGTACTTC	CASSIGMGETQYF
TRBV19	few	NA	TRBJ2-5	16	TGTGCCAGTAGTGCACACCCGTCCGGAATCCAAGAGACCCAGTACTTC	CASSAHPSGIQETQYF
TRBV28	many	TRBD1	TRBJ2-5	14	TGTGCCAGCAGTAAGACAGGGGGTGTCATGTCCCAGTACTTC	CASSKTGGVMSQYF
TRBV4-2	once	TRBD1	TRBJ2-2	17	TGTGCCAGCAGCCACACAACAGGGGGCGCCGACACCGGGGAGCTGTTTTTT	CASSHTTGGADTGELFF
TRBV7-9	few	NA	TRBJ2-7	13	TGTGCCAGCAGCTTAGTAGGACAGAGCGAGCAGTACTTC	CASSLVGQSEQYF
TRBV20-1	many	TRBD2	TRBJ2-3	14	TGCAGTGCTAAACGGGAGGGAAGCACAGATACGCAGTATTTT	CSAKREGSTDTQYF
TRBV4-1	NA	NA	TRBJ1-5	14	TGCGCCAGCAGCCAGCCTACTAGGAGAAAGCCCCAGCATTTT	CASSQPTRRKPQHF
TRBV3-1	few	NA	TRBJ1-2	13	TGTGCCAGCAGCCAGACGGACAAGGATGGCTACACCTTC	CASSQTDKDGYTF
TRBV5-5	few	NA	TRBJ2-5	14	TGTGCCAGCAGCTTGATCTCAAACCAAGAGACCCAGTACTTC	CASSLISNQETQYF
TRBV7-9	many	NA	TRBJ2-1	14	TGTGCCAGCAGCCCCTCGGGAGTTTACAATGAGCAGTTCTTC	CASSPSGVYNEQFF
TRBV4-2	few	NA	TRBJ1-1	15	TGTGCCAGCAGCCAAGGGCAGGGCTTGAACACTGAAGCTTTCTTT	CASSQGQGLNTEAFF